These T cell receptor beta chains were read from a single sample in a study of blood T cell repertoires in COVID-19. Profiled with immunoSEQ multiplex PCR; TCRdb holds only in-frame clones, not every one. This sample has approximately 60,000 clones, with about nine tenths found just once. The sample comprised peripheral blood. The receptors stem from a man aged 45 to 65 with active COVID-19. Both conserved end residues are part of each CDR3. The D gene is left open where the match is weak. The listing skips clone size in some rows; elsewhere it reads once, few, many or a size class.

j_gene: TRBJ1-2
d_gene: -
abundance: -
v_gene: TRBV4-3
CDR3aa: CASSPLTEGGTYGYTF
CDR3nt: TGCGCCAGCAGTCCATTGACGGAGGGAGGGACCTATGGCTACACCTTC

j_gene: TRBJ2-1
d_gene: -
abundance: few
v_gene: TRBV30
CDR3aa: CAWSDSGSFNEQFF
CDR3nt: TGTGCCTGGAGTGATAGCGGATCATTCAATGAGCAGTTCTTC

j_gene: TRBJ2-2
d_gene: -
abundance: -
v_gene: TRBV21-1
CDR3aa: CASSAWGGLGRELFF
CDR3nt: TGTGCCAGCAGCGCCTGGGGCGGACTAGGGAGGGAGCTGTTTTTT

j_gene: TRBJ2-1
d_gene: -
abundance: few
v_gene: TRBV29-1
CDR3aa: CSDLRRDEQFF
CDR3nt: TGCAGCGACCTACGGAGGGATGAGCAGTTCTTC

j_gene: TRBJ2-7
d_gene: -
abundance: -
v_gene: TRBV6-1
CDR3aa: CASSEGRLRGLSGSSYEQYF
CDR3nt: TGTGCCAGCAGTGAGGGGAGACTCAGGGGGTTATCCGGGAGCTCCTACGAGCAGTACTTC

j_gene: TRBJ1-2
d_gene: -
abundance: few
v_gene: TRBV5-6
CDR3aa: CASSLGQTPSYGYTF
CDR3nt: TGTGCCAGCAGCTTAGGACAGACTCCTTCCTATGGCTACACCTTC

j_gene: TRBJ1-1
d_gene: TRBD1
abundance: -
v_gene: TRBV19
CDR3aa: CASSLTGATEAFF
CDR3nt: TGTGCCAGTAGCCTAACAGGGGCCACTGAAGCTTTCTTT

j_gene: TRBJ2-7
d_gene: TRBD2
abundance: -
v_gene: TRBV4-1
CDR3aa: CASSQYSGGADEQYF
CDR3nt: TGCGCCAGCAGCCAGTATAGCGGGGGGGCCGACGAGCAGTACTTC

j_gene: TRBJ1-3
d_gene: -
abundance: -
v_gene: TRBV4-3
CDR3aa: CASSQDRQSNSGNTIYF
CDR3nt: TGCGCCAGCAGCCAAGACCGACAATCCAACTCTGGAAACACCATATATTTT

j_gene: TRBJ1-1
d_gene: -
abundance: few
v_gene: TRBV29-1
CDR3aa: CSAPRGARNTEAFF
CDR3nt: TGCAGCGCCCCCCGGGGGGCGCGGAACACTGAAGCTTTCTTT

j_gene: TRBJ2-2
d_gene: TRBD2
abundance: -
v_gene: TRBV6-6
CDR3aa: CASSSSGGTGTGELFF
CDR3nt: TGTGCCAGCAGTTCTAGCGGGGGGACGGGCACCGGGGAGCTGTTTTTT

j_gene: TRBJ2-3
d_gene: -
abundance: once
v_gene: TRBV11-1
CDR3aa: CASSLDRAQDTQYF
CDR3nt: TGTGCCAGCAGCTTAGACAGGGCACAGGATACGCAGTATTTT

j_gene: TRBJ2-3
d_gene: -
abundance: once
v_gene: TRBV3-1/TRBV3-2
CDR3aa: CASSRLIGGDTQYF
CDR3nt: TGTGCCAGCAGCCGCCTAATAGGCGGGGATACGCAGTATTTT

j_gene: TRBJ1-1
d_gene: TRBD1
abundance: -
v_gene: TRBV6-5
CDR3aa: CASSYRDRGRGTEAFF
CDR3nt: TGTGCCAGCAGTTACCGGGACAGGGGGAGAGGCACTGAAGCTTTCTTT

j_gene: TRBJ1-2
d_gene: -
abundance: -
v_gene: TRBV7-2
CDR3aa: CASSPGSNYGYTF
CDR3nt: TGTGCCAGCTCACCAGGGTCTAACTATGGCTACACCTTC

j_gene: TRBJ2-1
d_gene: TRBD2
abundance: -
v_gene: TRBV7-3
CDR3aa: CASSLRSGTSGGYNEQFF
CDR3nt: TGTGCCAGCAGCTTACGTTCCGGGACTAGCGGGGGTTACAATGAGCAGTTCTTC